The clone carrying this TCR beta chain was seen more than once but under ten times. Its target is not known. Each donor gave one heparinised blood draw averaging around 120 mL. The data belong to a study of beta chain features in type 1 diabetes. For the study at large: All samples combined gave around 98,000,000 sorted cells for examination.

General observations from the study: In every one of the four CD4+ subsets, TCRB CDR3s were moderately but significantly shorter in Type 1 diabetes patients.

All of the isolated RNA was reverse transcribed, so expressed TCRB transcripts were sequenced. Profiled with immunoSEQ multiplex PCR; TCRdb holds only in-frame clones, not every one. The profile covers some 140,000 clones, with roughly 10% appearing a single time and 0.75% taken by the ten largest. V dropped 8 bases and J dropped 7; count of bases not matched to a gene: 9. There are 14 residues in the CDR3. Germline assignment: CDR1 ENHRY and CDR2 SYGVKD. The chain couples TRBV10-3 to TRBJ2-1; TRBD1 matches at 9 bases. The receptor comes from a man aged 30 to 39 with type 1 diabetes. The sample comprised central memory CD4+ T cells from blood. CDR3 in DNA: TGTGCCATCTCTCCGGGACAGGGTATGAATGAGCAGTTCTTC. Translated: CAISPGQGMNEQFF.